This T cell receptor (beta chain) derives from a study of CD8+CD57+ T cells in acquired aplastic anemia. In the study overall: Sorted cells (CD4+ and CD8+) yielded DNA amounts that averaged approximately 3.2 ug.

From germline, CDR1 is WNHNN and CDR2 SYGVQD (reference sequence). The CDR3 sequence is 14 residues long. Selection for sequencing was limited to patients who had shown CD8+CD57+ cell expansion by flow cytometry. TCR beta VDJ combinations and CDR3 sequences were profiled from genomic DNA. MiXCR, applied by TCRdb to the reads, yields one record per CDR3 protein. The table lists about 190,000 distinct CDR3 sequences, roughly half of them singletons. This clonotype showed up just once. Its matching antigen is unknown. Study results and limitations: Roughly 30 CD8+ CDR3 sequences occurred in both the patients and the controls. Patients were compared with controls for CD8+ Simpson's diversity, and no significant difference emerged.

This TCR was sampled from a human donor with aplastic anemia. J is TRBJ2-7 and V is TRBV10-1; 8 bases line up with TRBD2. The source material was sorted CD4+, CD8+, or CD8+CD57+ T cells (not recorded which) from PBMCs. CDR3 nucleotides: TGCGCTACAATGAGGCGGGGGGTGGCTTTCGAGCAGTACTTC. Translating it yields CATMRRGVAFEQYF.